These 21 T cell receptor beta chains were sequenced from one sample in a study of CD8 T cells in ankylosing spondylitis (TCRdb year 2017). Receptor amplification or capture employed 5' RACE. The data were produced on an Illumina HiSeq 2500. The public reads were reprocessed in TCRdb via fastp at Q25 and MiXCR, keeping in-frame beta chains. Here each entry gathers all rows of one CDR3 protein and keeps the most common genes and DNA. Counted in this sample were 150,000 to 200,000 distinct CDR3 sequences; 15% to 20% of them appeared once. The top ten constitute over 7% of the sample. Sequenced material: blood, either unsorted or a sorted T cell fraction (not recorded which). The receptors here all came from a male donor with ankylosing spondylitis or in good health (not recorded which).

This clonotype turned up a few times. This chain's CDR3 is CASSLRISPDTQYF. The CDR3 DNA sequence: TGCGCCAGCAGCTTGAGGATTAGCCCAGATACGCAGTATTTT. The V gene is TRBV5-1, the J gene TRBJ2-3; D not resolved. The CDR3 is 14 residues long. V lost 1 base and J 4 bases, leaving 10 bases between the germline ends. Germline V gives CDR1 SGHRS, CDR2 YFSETQ.

This clonotype has at least ten counts. J is TRBJ1-1 and V is TRBV7-2, with 7 bases identical to TRBD1. Germline V lookup: CDR1 SGHTA, CDR2 FQGNSA. V dropped 7 bases and J dropped 0; count of bases not matched to a gene: 5. CDR3 length: 14 amino acids. The CDR3 DNA follows: TGTGCCAGCACCAAGGGACAGTTGAACACTGAAGCTTTCTTT. Residues: CASTKGQLNTEAFF.

This clonotype was recorded at least ten times. The rearrangement uses TRBV20-1 and TRBJ2-4; D gene ambiguous. The ends were cut back, 0 bases at V and 6 bases at J, with 9 bases in the middle. The CDR3 runs to 13 residues. Germline assignment: CDR1 DFQATT and CDR2 SNEGSKA (reference sequence). The CDR3 protein is CSAREAVTNIQYF. The CDR3 bases are TGCAGTGCTAGAGAGGCGGTAACAAACATTCAGTACTTC.

This clonotype appeared a few times. This chain joins TRBV5-6 and TRBJ2-1; 9 bases are a match to TRBD2. V trimming: 4 bases; J trimming: 7 bases; junction bases outside the gene matches: 12. There are 16 residues in the CDR3. CDR1 and CDR2 (germline): SGHDT, YYEEEE. The CDR3 reads CASSGETSGLRNEQFF. The CDR3, as DNA: TGTGCCAGCAGCGGGGAGACTAGCGGCCTCAGGAATGAGCAGTTCTTC.

The sample holds many counts of this clonotype. This chain uses TRBV12-3 or TRBV12-4 with TRBJ1-5; no definite D call. The CDR3 contains 13 residues. V was trimmed by 3 bases and J by 7 bases, leaving 10 bases between them. The CDR3 DNA reads TGTGCCAGCAGTTTGGGCAGTAAACAGCCCCAGCATTTT. This sequence encodes CASSLGSKQPQHF.

This clonotype was detected only a few times. The chain couples TRBV6-1 to TRBJ1-1; no firm D call. This CDR3 has 13 residues. Germline V gene data show CDR1 as MNHNS and CDR2 as SASEGT. The ends were cut back, 5 bases at V and 1 base at J, with 8 bases in the middle. The CDR3 DNA follows: TGTGCCAGCAGTCTGTCCCAGAACACTGAAGCTTTCTTT. Translation gives CASSLSQNTEAFF.

The chain combines TRBV7-8 with TRBJ2-3; TRBD2 matches at 10 bases. Germline V CDR1 and CDR2: SGHVS, FQNEAQ. CDR3 length: 16 amino acids. CDR3 coding DNA: TGTGCGACGGTTGCTAGCGGGAGTTATAGCACAGATACGCAGTATTTT. This encodes CATVASGSYSTDTQYF.

The V gene is TRBV4-1, the J gene TRBJ2-1, with 7 bases that match TRBD2. The germline gives CDR1 MGHRA, CDR2 YSYEKL. J lost 5 bases, V lost 0 bases, and 10 bases had no gene match. CDR3 size: 17 residues. The CDR3 reads CASSQDRLAKGDNEQFF. In DNA, the CDR3 is TGCGCCAGCAGCCAAGATCGACTAGCCAAGGGAGACAATGAGCAGTTCTTC.

This clonotype was recorded many times. The chain recombines TRBV9 with TRBJ1-1, with D uncertain. The CDR3 totals 13 residues. The germline gives CDR1 SGDLS, CDR2 YYNGEE. V was pared by 0 bases and J by 8 bases, with 11 bases between. CDR3 residues: CASSVGRLAEAFF. CDR3 DNA sequence: TGTGCCAGCAGCGTAGGTCGTCTCGCCGAAGCTTTCTTT.

The chain carries TRBV29-1 and TRBJ2-5; 12 positions match TRBD1. The CDR3 is 13 residues long. Germline-derived CDR1 and CDR2 are SQVTM and ANQGSEA. The V segment lost 7 bases and the J segment 4 bases; nucleotides outside the gene matches: 4. CDR3 in amino acids: CSAGTGGSETQYF. The CDR3 DNA reads TGCAGCGCGGGGACAGGGGGCTCAGAGACCCAGTACTTC.

This clonotype was counted a few times. V and J are TRBV2 and TRBJ2-7; D is possibly TRBD1 or TRBD2 (5 bases each). This CDR3 is 15 amino acids long. Germline V gene sequence: CDR1 SNHLY, CDR2 FYNNEI. V lost 4 bases and J 2 bases, leaving 15 bases between the germline ends. CDR3 sequence reads: CASSGGERRAYEQYF. The DNA of the CDR3 is TGTGCCAGCAGTGGAGGGGAGCGCAGGGCCTACGAGCAGTACTTC.

The chain recombines TRBV29-1 with TRBJ2-5, with TRBD2 matching over 12 bases. CDR3 size: 17 residues. V lost 4 bases and J lost 1; bases outside the gene matches: 10. Per germline, CDR1 SQVTM and CDR2 ANQGSEA. CDR3 coding DNA: TGCAGCGTTGCATCGGGAGGACTAGCGGGGCTCCAAGAGACCCAGTACTTC. It encodes CSVASGGLAGLQETQYF.

This clonotype was seen ten or more times. This CDR3 is CAISETSGGTGELFF. The CDR3, as DNA: TGTGCCATCAGTGAAACTAGCGGGGGGACCGGGGAGCTGTTTTTT. The chain is built from TRBV10-3 and TRBJ2-2, with 12 bases lining up with TRBD2. The CDR3 contains 15 residues. After removal of 3 bases from V and 5 bases from J, the junction contained 1 base not matched to a gene. Germline values: CDR1 ENHRY, CDR2 SYGVKD.

The table lists this clonotype with a few counts. This chain connects TRBV12-3 or TRBV12-4 to TRBJ1-2; no firm D call. The CDR3 is made up of 14 amino acids. Trimming shortened V by 5 bases and J by 3 bases, and 13 bases separated the two germline ends. The CDR3 here is CASSAKEGYYGYTF. Written as DNA, the CDR3 is TGTGCCAGCAGTGCGAAGGAAGGCTACTATGGCTACACCTTC.

As to this clonotype: This may be a read error, as it is one base from a much larger clone. The rearrangement uses TRBV27 and TRBJ2-1; no reliable D call. CDR3 length: 13 residues. V lost 3 bases and J 9 bases, leaving 12 bases between the germline ends. Looked up from germline, CDR1 is MNHEY and CDR2 is SMNVEV (reference sequence). The CDR3 nucleotides are TGTGCCAGCAGTTTTCTTTCTCACAGTGAGCAGTTCTTC. It codes for CASSFLSHSEQFF.

V gene TRBV3-1 combines with J gene TRBJ1-1; D gene uncertain. Trimming took 4 bases from V and 3 from J, leaving 15 bases between them. Germline V gene sequence: CDR1 LGHDT, CDR2 YNNKEL (reference sequence). The CDR3 has 15 residues. As DNA, the CDR3 is TGTGCCAGCAGCCCTTCGGGAGGTTATTACACTGAAGCTTTCTTT. Translating it yields CASSPSGGYYTEAFF.

This clonotype turned up a few times. The chain combines TRBV10-3 with TRBJ1-2; D remains ambiguous. The V gene's germline CDR1 is ENHRY and CDR2 SYGVKD. The CDR3 has 11 amino acids. Trimming stripped 7 bases from V and 6 bases from J, with 9 bases between. CDR3 in DNA: TGTGCCATCAAGGATACCCATGGCTACACCTTC. Translated, it gives CAIKDTHGYTF.

The sample holds a few counts of this clonotype. The chain employs TRBV20-1 and TRBJ1-5, with TRBD1 matching 8 bases. V lost 3 bases and J lost 4; bases outside the gene matches: 8. Germline V lookup: CDR1 DFQATT, CDR2 SNEGSKA (reference sequence). This CDR3 comprises 15 residues. The CDR3 reads CSARGAGGVNQPQHF. The CDR3 region has the DNA TGCAGTGCTAGGGGTGCAGGGGGCGTGAATCAGCCCCAGCATTTT.

This clonotype was seen at least ten times. The chain has TRBV4-1 and TRBJ1-1; TRBD1 aligns across 7 bases. CDR1 and CDR2 (germline): MGHRA, YSYEKL. The CDR3 spans 15 residues. V lost 3 bases to trimming and J lost 1 base; unmatched junction nucleotides: 5. The CDR3 sequence is CASSHRQGRNTEAFF. The CDR3 DNA follows: TGCGCCAGCAGCCATCGACAGGGCCGGAACACTGAAGCTTTCTTT.

CDR3 nucleotides: TGTGCCAGCAGCTTGAGCGGGAGCCTCCAAGAGACCCAGTACTTC. Translation: CASSLSGSLQETQYF. This rearrangement joins TRBV5-4 to TRBJ2-5; 8 bases are a match to TRBD2. Looked up from germline, CDR1 is SGHNT and CDR2 is YYREEE (reference sequence). The CDR3 is made up of 15 amino acids. V lost 1 base to trimming and J lost 1 base; unmatched junction nucleotides: 3.

This clonotype showed up many times. The chain's CDR3 is CASSLNPAGGGEQFF. As DNA, the CDR3 is TGTGCCAGCAGTTTAAATCCAGCGGGAGGCGGTGAGCAGTTCTTC. The rearrangement joins TRBV27 to TRBJ2-1, with 9 bases fitting TRBD2. CDR3 length equals 15 residues. Germline assignment: CDR1 MNHEY and CDR2 SMNVEV (reference sequence). The junction had 8 bases not matched to a gene; V was cut back by 2 bases and J by 9 bases.